This T cell receptor beta chain is drawn from a study of neoadjuvant anti-PD-1 for oral cavity cancer. Patients had newly diagnosed, untreated stage II-IVA oral cavity squamous cell carcinoma. Produced via immunoSEQ multiplex PCR; TCRdb's table is partial and in-frame only. This sample carries 6,000 to 7,500 clones, roughly 50% of them seen once, and the ten largest clones take approximately 25%. This CDR3 region has 12 residues. The germline CDR1 and CDR2 sequences are SEHNR and FQNEAQ (reference sequence). V dropped 1 base and J dropped 6 bases, with 4 bases sitting between them. This chain uses TRBV7-9 with TRBJ2-4, with D unresolved. The clonotype was recovered from a person aged 40 to 85 with oral cavity squamous cell carcinoma. Sequenced here: tumor tissue, sampled before nivolumab (anti-PD-1) treatment. This CDR3 reads CASSLGGNIQYF. CDR3 nucleotides: TGTGCCAGCAGCTTAGGAGGAAACATTCAGTACTTC.